One sample yielded the 5 T cell receptor beta chains listed below, sequenced in a study of CD8 T cells in Susac syndrome. RNA amounts of 0.5 to 1 ug underwent reverse transcription with random hexamers. TCRdb fed the immunoSEQ multiplex PCR reads into MiXCR, producing one record per CDR3 protein. The data show roughly 330,000 distinct CDR3 sequences, 92% seen once. Sequencing was done on a sample of CD4+ T cells from PBMCs. Source of these receptors: a human donor with multiple sclerosis.

The V gene is TRBV14, the J gene TRBJ2-7, with D tentatively TRBD2 (5 bases). V gave up 6 bases and J gave up 4 bases, with 16 bases separating them. The CDR3 spans 14 residues. Germline V gene lookup returns CDR1 SGHDN and CDR2 FVKESK. The DNA of the CDR3 is TGTGCCAGCAGTCAAAGGGCAGGACTTTACGAGCAGTACTTC. Its protein is CASSQRAGLYEQYF.

This chain uses TRBV18 with TRBJ2-7; D unresolved. The germline V and J ends were trimmed by 3 bases and 0 bases, with 15 bases remaining between them. CDR1 KGHSH and CDR2 LQKENI come from the germline V gene. The CDR3 loop spans 16 amino acids. The CDR3 DNA sequence: TGTGCCAGCTCACCGGCCTTAATAGAAAGCTCCTACGAGCAGTACTTC. Amino acids: CASSPALIESSYEQYF.

The chain recombines TRBV19 with TRBJ1-5; D not resolved. Trimming took 3 bases from V and 5 from J, leaving 8 bases between them. The CDR3 is 13 residues long. Germline V gene sequence: CDR1 LNHDA, CDR2 SQIVND (reference sequence). Written as DNA, the CDR3 is TGTGCCAGTAGTATTCAGGAGGATCAGCCCCAGCATTTT. Encoded protein: CASSIQEDQPQHF.

The chain's CDR3 is CASSQDIAGGKDTQYF. CDR3 in DNA: TGTGCCAGCAGCCAAGACATAGCGGGAGGGAAAGATACGCAGTATTTT. The chain uses TRBV3-1 and TRBJ2-3, with 11 bases that match TRBD2. The CDR3 has 16 amino acids. J was trimmed by 5 bases and V by 0 bases; bases with no gene match: 4. Germline V CDR1 and CDR2: LGHDT, YNNKEL (reference sequence).

The rearrangement links TRBV14 to TRBJ1-1; D is undetermined. V was clipped by 2 bases and J by 1 base, with 8 bases between them. The germline gives CDR1 SGHDN, CDR2 FVKESK. This CDR3 comprises 14 residues. Here the CDR3 DNA reads TGTGCCAGCAGCCAATTGGTTGGGAACACTGAAGCTTTCTTT. Its protein is CASSQLVGNTEAFF. The full variable domain, in which reference TRBV14 and TRBJ1-1 provide the parts outside the CDR3, is EAGVTQFPSHSVIEKGQTVTLRCDPISGHDNLYWYRRVMGKEIKFLLHFVKESKQDESGMPNNRFLAERTGGTYSTLKVQPAELEDSGVYFCASSQLVGNTEAFFGQGTRLTVV.